This is a list of T cell receptor beta chains from one sample in a study of cytomegalovirus exposure and HLA in healthy donors. Method: immunoSEQ multiplex PCR; TCRdb's copy keeps in-frame clones and lacks some. Of tens of thousands of clones in the sample, around 72% were seen once. The sequenced material came from PBMCs. Source of these receptors: a male donor in good health and CMV-seropositive. Both conserved end residues are part of each CDR3. The order of the fields is V gene, clone size, J gene, CDR3 length, D gene, CDR3 DNA, CDR3 protein. A D gene is named only where the DNA matches it firmly. Clone size is given for some rows only: seen once, a few or many times, or a class if the clone is expanded.

TRBV19	-	TRBJ1-3	14	-	TGTGCCAGTAGTATAGGGGCTTCTGGAAACACCATATATTTT	CASSIGASGNTIYF
TRBV11-2	-	TRBJ2-7	12	-	TGTGCCAGCAGCTTAGACCGGTACGAGCAGTACTTC	CASSLDRYEQYF
TRBV21-1	few	TRBJ1-5	16	-	TGTGCCAGCAGCCCCCCCCGGGACTCCATCAATCAGCCCCAGCATTTT	CASSPPRDSINQPQHF
TRBV9	-	TRBJ2-5	15	-	TGTGCCAGCAGCCCCACGACAACCTCAGGGGAGACCCAGTACTTC	CASSPTTTSGETQYF
TRBV29-1	-	TRBJ2-3	15	TRBD2	TGCAGCGTTGAAGGGGCGGGAGTGGCTGCAGATACGCAGTATTTT	CSVEGAGVAADTQYF
TRBV5-5	-	TRBJ1-1	16	TRBD1	TGTGCCAGCAGCTTCATGACAGGGCGGATGAACACTGAAGCTTTCTTT	CASSFMTGRMNTEAFF
TRBV10-1	once	TRBJ1-1	13	-	TGCGCCAGCAGCCCAGCGGGGTCGGTAGAGGCTTTCTTT	CASSPAGSVEAFF
TRBV11-2	-	TRBJ2-7	13	-	TGTGCCAGCAGCCCGTTACTAGGACCGCGGCAGTACTTC	CASSPLLGPRQYF
TRBV5-5	-	TRBJ2-3	18	TRBD2	TGTGCCAGCAGCTTGGCCCAAGGACTAGCGGGGAGGACAGATACGCAGTATTTT	CASSLAQGLAGRTDTQYF
TRBV19	-	TRBJ1-2	14	TRBD1	TGTGCCAGTAGTATAGCGGGGACAGGCGATGGCTACACCTTC	CASSIAGTGDGYTF
TRBV18	few	TRBJ2-5	15	TRBD1	TGTGCCAGCTTACCGGGACAGGGGGTATTAGAGACCCAGTACTTC	CASLPGQGVLETQYF
TRBV30	few	TRBJ1-6	15	-	TGTGCCTGGAGTGTTGGGAGAACATATAATTCACCCCTCCACTTT	CAWSVGRTYNSPLHF
TRBV15	once	TRBJ2-7	16	TRBD1	TGTGCCACCAGCAGAGGGGGGACAGGAGGTGACTACGAGCAGTACTTC	CATSRGGTGGDYEQYF
TRBV19	few	TRBJ2-1	17	TRBD2	TGTGCCAGTAGTATAGACCTCCCAGCGGGGGGCTACAATGAGCAGTTCTTC	CASSIDLPAGGYNEQFF
TRBV6-5	-	TRBJ2-5	15	TRBD1	TGTGCCAGCAGTTACCAAACAGGGGGTTCAGAGACCCAGTACTTC	CASSYQTGGSETQYF
TRBV7-2	-	TRBJ2-5	16	TRBD2	TGTGCCAGCAGCTTTCTCAGCGGGACGCTCCCTGGGACCCAGTACTTC	CASSFLSGTLPGTQYF
TRBV18	-	TRBJ1-6	18	TRBD1	TGTGCCAGCTCACCAATCCCTCCGACAGGGGCGAATAATTCACCCCTCCACTTT	CASSPIPPTGANNSPLHF
TRBV27	-	TRBJ2-3	17	TRBD1	TGTGCCAGCAGTTTGGGCAGGGGGAAGTCTAGCACAGATACGCAGTATTTT	CASSLGRGKSSTDTQYF
TRBV5-1	-	TRBJ2-7	14	-	TGCGCCAGCTCCCTGCGGGACGGCTCCTACGAGCAGTACTTC	CASSLRDGSYEQYF
TRBV21-1	-	TRBJ1-6	18	-	TGTGCCAGCAGCAAAGGGGCAGGGGGTGGCTCCTATAATTCACCCCTCCACTTT	CASSKGAGGGSYNSPLHF
TRBV6-1	few	TRBJ2-7	14	TRBD1	TGTGCCAGCCTCCGCAGGGGGAATACCTACGAGCAGTACTTC	CASLRRGNTYEQYF
TRBV7-9	-	TRBJ2-1	15	TRBD2	TGTGCCAGCAGCTGGCGAGGACTAGCGGACAATGAGCAGTTCTTC	CASSWRGLADNEQFF
TRBV4-1	few	TRBJ2-2	19	-	TGCGCCAGCAGCCAAGATTTGGGGGACTGCATGATGGAGCACCGGGGAGCTGTTTTT	CASSQDLGDCMMEHRGAVF
TRBV4-1	-	TRBJ2-1	13	-	TGCGCCAGCAGCCAAGGGGCAGTGGATGAGCAGTTCTTC	CASSQGAVDEQFF
TRBV4-3	-	TRBJ1-2	15	-	TGCGCCAGCAGCCAAGATCGGTACGCTAACTATGGCTACACCTTC	CASSQDRYANYGYTF
TRBV6-5	-	TRBJ2-1	12	-	TGTGCCAGCAGTTACAGCGGCAATGAGCAGTTCTTC	CASSYSGNEQFF
TRBV27	-	TRBJ1-4	13	-	TGTGCCAGCAGTTTCCGGTACCATGAAAAACTGTTTTTT	CASSFRYHEKLFF
TRBV6-5	-	TRBJ1-1	14	TRBD1	TGTGCCAGCAGTTACCTTACAGGGGGCGGTGAAGCTTTCTTT	CASSYLTGGGEAFF
TRBV29-1	-	TRBJ2-3	15	-	TGCAGCGTTGAAGATCGAGGCGCGAGCACAGATACGCAGTATTTT	CSVEDRGASTDTQYF
TRBV20-1	-	TRBJ2-7	11	-	TGCAGTGCGCATCTCGGCTACGAGCAGTACTTC	CSAHLGYEQYF
TRBV7-9	-	TRBJ2-5	13	-	TGTGCCAGCAGCTTAGAAAGCGAAGAGACCCAGTACTTC	CASSLESEETQYF
TRBV27	once	TRBJ1-5	14	-	TGTGCCAGCAGTTTAAATCAGGGGAGTCAGCCCCAGCATTTT	CASSLNQGSQPQHF
TRBV18	-	TRBJ2-2	15	-	TGTGCCAGCTCACCACCGCAACAGAACACCGGGGAGCTGTTTTTT	CASSPPQQNTGELFF
TRBV15	-	TRBJ2-3	14	-	TGTGCCACCAGCATACCGGGATCCCCGAATACGCAGTATTTT	CATSIPGSPNTQYF
TRBV6-6	-	TRBJ2-7	14	TRBD1	TGTGCCAGTAGCCGGGACAGGGAGGCCTACGAGCAGTACTTC	CASSRDREAYEQYF
TRBV9	-	TRBJ1-1	14	TRBD1	TGTGCCAGCAGGTCCGGGACAGGGCCCACTGAAGCTTTCTTT	CASRSGTGPTEAFF
TRBV12-5	-	TRBJ2-1	15	TRBD2	TGTGCTAGTGGCTCCACTAGCGGAACCTACAATGAGCAGTTCTTC	CASGSTSGTYNEQFF
TRBV7-9	-	TRBJ2-5	15	TRBD1	TGTGCCAGCAGCCCCCTACAGGGGAAGGAAGAGACCCAGTACTTC	CASSPLQGKEETQYF
TRBV29-1	-	TRBJ2-5	13	-	TGCAGCGTTGAGGTGGGGGCGCAAGAGACCCAGTACTTC	CSVEVGAQETQYF
TRBV7-9	-	TRBJ2-2	15	TRBD1	TGTGCCAGCAGCCCGGACAGGGCGAACACCGGGGAGCTGTTTTTT	CASSPDRANTGELFF
TRBV7-6	-	TRBJ2-7	14	TRBD1	TGTGCCAGCAGCCCGGGACAGCTCACCTACGAGCAGTACTTC	CASSPGQLTYEQYF
TRBV9	-	TRBJ1-5	15	-	TGTGCCAGCAGCCTGAAGCCGGGAAGCAATCAGCCCCAGCATTTT	CASSLKPGSNQPQHF
TRBV6-1	once	TRBJ2-4	14	-	TGTGCCAGCAGTGCCACAGGGTTGGATGCCATTCAGTACTTC	CASSATGLDAIQYF
TRBV13	-	TRBJ2-2	14	-	TGTGCCAGCAGACCGAGGACTTCGACCGGGGAGCTGTTTTTT	CASRPRTSTGELFF
TRBV5-5	few	TRBJ1-1	13	-	TGCGCCAGCAGCCAAGTAGGTGCGGGGAAAGCTTTCTTT	CASSQVGAGKAFF